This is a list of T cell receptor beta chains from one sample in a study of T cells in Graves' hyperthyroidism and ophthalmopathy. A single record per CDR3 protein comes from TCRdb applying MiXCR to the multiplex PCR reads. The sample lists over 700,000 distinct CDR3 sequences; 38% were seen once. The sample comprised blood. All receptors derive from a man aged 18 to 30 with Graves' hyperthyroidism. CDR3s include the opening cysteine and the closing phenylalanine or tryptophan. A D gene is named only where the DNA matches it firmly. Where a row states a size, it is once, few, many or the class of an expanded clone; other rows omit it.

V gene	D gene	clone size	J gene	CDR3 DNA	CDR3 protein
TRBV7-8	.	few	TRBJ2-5	TGTGCCAGCAGCTACCGGGACAGAGTTGCGGGGAGCACCTCGTTTCGGGAGACCCAGTACTTC	CASSYRDRVAGSTSFRETQYF
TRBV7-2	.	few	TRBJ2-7	TGTGCCAGCAGCGCGCCCGGGGGCTCCTACGAGCAGTACTTC	CASSAPGGSYEQYF
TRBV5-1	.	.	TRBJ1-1	TGCGCCAGCAGCCCTATAGCCCCGACGGACTCTGAAGCTTTCTTT	CASSPIAPTDSEAFF
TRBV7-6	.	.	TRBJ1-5	TGTGCCAGCAGCTTAGTTCCTAGCGGGGGAGAGACCCAGCATTTT	CASSLVPSGGETQHF
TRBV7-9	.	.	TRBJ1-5	TGTGCCAGCAGCAAGGCAGGGAGCAATCAGCCCCAGCATTTT	CASSKAGSNQPQHF
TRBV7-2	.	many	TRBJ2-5	TGTGCTAGCAGCTTAGTCGGGTCCGGGGGAGAAACCCAGTACTTC	CASSLVGSGGETQYF
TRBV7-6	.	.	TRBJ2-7	TGTGCCAGCCTCACCCTAGAGAACACCTACGAGCAGTACTTC	CASLTLENTYEQYF
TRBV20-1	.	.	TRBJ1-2	TGCAGTGCTGTCCCGACAGGCATCTATGGCTACACCTTC	CSAVPTGIYGYTF
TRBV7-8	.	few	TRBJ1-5	TGTGCCAGCAGCCAAAGCAGACAGATTCCACAGCCCCAGCATTTT	CASSQSRQIPQPQHF
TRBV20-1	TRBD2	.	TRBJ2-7	TGCAGTGCCAGCGCGACGGGAGGGCGAACCTACGAGCAGTACTTC	CSASATGGRTYEQYF
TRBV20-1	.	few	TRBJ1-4	TGCAGTGTCGTAGATGAGGGTACCGATAATGAAAAACTGTTTTTT	CSVVDEGTDNEKLFF
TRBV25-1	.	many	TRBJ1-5	TGTGCCAGCACGGGCCCAGGGGATAGCAATCAGCCCCAGCATTTT	CASTGPGDSNQPQHF
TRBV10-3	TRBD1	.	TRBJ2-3	TGTGCCTCTAGACAGGGCGCGAGGACAGATACGCAGTATTTT	CASRQGARTDTQYF
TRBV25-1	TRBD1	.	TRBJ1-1	TGTGCCAGCAGGCCGGGACAGGGGTCCCCCGAAGCTTTCTTT	CASRPGQGSPEAFF
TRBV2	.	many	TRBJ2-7	TGTGCCAGCACCGAGCAGGGTTGGGACGAGCAGTACTTC	CASTEQGWDEQYF
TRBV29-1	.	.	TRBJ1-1	TGCAGCCACCAAGGCGGGAACACTGAAGCTTTCTTT	CSHQGGNTEAFF
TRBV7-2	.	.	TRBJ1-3	TGTGCCAGCAGCGTTGGGTTGACCTCTGGAAACACCATATATTTT	CASSVGLTSGNTIYF
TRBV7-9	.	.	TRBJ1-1	TGTGCCAGCAGCCAAGGTTTGTTTGGTGGCACTGAAGCTTTCTTT	CASSQGLFGGTEAFF
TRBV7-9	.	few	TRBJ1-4	TGTGCCAGCAGCCACAGGGCCCCCGAAAAACTGTTTTTT	CASSHRAPEKLFF
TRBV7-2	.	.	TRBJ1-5	TGTGCCAGCAGCTTAAGGGTAGGGGTAGGTCAGCCCCAGCATTTT	CASSLRVGVGQPQHF
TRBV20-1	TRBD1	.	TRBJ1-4	TGCAGTGCTAGGCCTCAGGGGGTTTCGGAAAAACTGTTTTTT	CSARPQGVSEKLFF
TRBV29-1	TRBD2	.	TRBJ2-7	TGCAGCTCGGACGCGGGGGGCCGCAACTACGAGCAGTACTTC	CSSDAGGRNYEQYF
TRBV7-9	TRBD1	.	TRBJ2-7	TGTGCCAGCAGCCCCTGGACAGGTCCCTACGAGCAGTACTTC	CASSPWTGPYEQYF
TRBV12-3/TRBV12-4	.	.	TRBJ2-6	TGTGCCAGCAGCCCCCCGGACAGTGCACTCTCTGGGGCCAACGTCCTGACTTTC	CASSPPDSALSGANVLTF
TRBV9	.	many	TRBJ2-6	TGTGCCAGCAGCGTCCCGCAGGGGAAGGGTAGCTCTGGGGCCAACGTCCTGACTTTC	CASSVPQGKGSSGANVLTF
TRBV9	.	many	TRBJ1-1	TGTGCCAGCAGCCCTACACTTGGGAACACTGAAGCTTTCTTT	CASSPTLGNTEAFF
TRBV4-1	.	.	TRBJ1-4	TGCGCCAGCAGCCAAGCGAATACCCAACCGGGTGAAAAACTGTTTTTT	CASSQANTQPGEKLFF
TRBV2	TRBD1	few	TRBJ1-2	TGTGCCAGCAGTCGGACAGGGGGCGGGGTCGGTGGCTACACCTTC	CASSRTGGGVGGYTF
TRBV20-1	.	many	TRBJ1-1	TGCAGTGCTAGTTCGCCGACACCAGGGGCTGAAGCTTTCTTT	CSASSPTPGAEAFF
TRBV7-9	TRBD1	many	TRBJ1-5	TGTGCCAGCAGCTCGGGACAGATCCAGCCCCAGCATTTT	CASSSGQIQPQHF
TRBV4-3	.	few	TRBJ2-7	TGCGCCAGCAGCCAAGAAGGCCCCCACTACGAGCAGTACTTC	CASSQEGPHYEQYF
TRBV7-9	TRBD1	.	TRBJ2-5	TGTGCCAGCAGCCAGTGGGGGACAGCCCAAGAGACCCAGTACTTC	CASSQWGTAQETQYF
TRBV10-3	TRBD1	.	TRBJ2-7	TGTGCCATCAGTGGGGGACAGGTTTCCTACGAGCAGTACTTC	CAISGGQVSYEQYF
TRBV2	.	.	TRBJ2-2	TGTGCCACCGGAGCGGACAACGCGAACACCGGGGAGCTGTTTTTT	CATGADNANTGELFF
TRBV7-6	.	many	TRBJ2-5	TGTGCCAGCAGCTCCCGGGCCGCAGGGAGGGAGACCCAGTACTTC	CASSSRAAGRETQYF
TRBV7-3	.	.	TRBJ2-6	TGTGCCAGCAGCTTAGGGACGAACACTGAAGCTTTC	CASSLGTNTEAF
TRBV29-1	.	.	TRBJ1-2	TGCAGCGGCCGGCTTGGGGACTATGGCTACACCTTC	CSGRLGDYGYTF
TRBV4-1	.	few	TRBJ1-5	TGCGCCAGCAGCCAAGATAAAGGGGGACATCAGCCCCAGCATTTT	CASSQDKGGHQPQHF
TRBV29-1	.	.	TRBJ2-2	TGCAGCCTGGGACCGCTCGGGGAGCTGTTTTTT	CSLGPLGELFF
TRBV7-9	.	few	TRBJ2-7	TGTGCCAGCAGTCCCTTCGGACAGTCGTCCTACGAGCAGTACTTC	CASSPFGQSSYEQYF
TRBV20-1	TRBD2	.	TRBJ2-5	TGCAGTGCTAGCGACCCTGGGACTAGCGGGAGTGGCGAGACCCAGTACTTC	CSASDPGTSGSGETQYF
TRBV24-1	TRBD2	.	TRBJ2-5	TGTGCCACCAGTGATCGGACTAGCGCTGGGACTACCCAAGAGACCCAGTACTTC	CATSDRTSAGTTQETQYF
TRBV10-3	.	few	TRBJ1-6	TGTGCCATCAGTGTTGAGGGGCTGGGTGATTCACCCCTCCACTTT	CAISVEGLGDSPLHF
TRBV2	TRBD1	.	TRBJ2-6	TGTGCCAGCAGGGCTACAGGGGGCAACGTCCTGACTTTC	CASRATGGNVLTF
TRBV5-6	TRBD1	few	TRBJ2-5	TGTGCCAGCAGCTTGGCGGGGACAGGTAGCCAAGAGACCCAGTACTTC	CASSLAGTGSQETQYF
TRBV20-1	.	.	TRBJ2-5	TGCAGTGCTAGTGACGGACTTTCCGGGAGTGTGGAGACCCAGTACTTC	CSASDGLSGSVETQYF
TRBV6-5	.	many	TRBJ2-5	TGTGCCAGCAGTTCATATGGGGTCCAACAGGAGACCCAGTACTTC	CASSSYGVQQETQYF
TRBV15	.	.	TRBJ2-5	TGTGCCACCAGCAGAGCGCTAGCGTCAGATATTATAAGCCAAGAGACCCAGTACTTC	CATSRALASDIISQETQYF
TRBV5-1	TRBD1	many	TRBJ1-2	TGCGCCAGCAGCACAGTCCGGGACAGCAAAACAGGCTACACCTTC	CASSTVRDSKTGYTF
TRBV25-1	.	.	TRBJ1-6	TGTGCCAGCAGCGTCCGACAGACGAGCTCCTATAATTCACCCCTCCACTTT	CASSVRQTSSYNSPLHF
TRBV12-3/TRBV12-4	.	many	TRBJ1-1	TGTGCCAGCACCTTACTGGGACGGGCTTTCTTT	CASTLLGRAFF